The 13 T cell receptor beta chains given below trace back to one sample, sequenced in a study of cytomegalovirus exposure and HLA in healthy donors. This PCR relied on a set of 60 Vbeta primers and 13 Jbeta primers. The assay was immunoSEQ multiplex PCR, and TCRdb's table has in-frame clones only and misses some. The repertoire holds some 130,000 clones, with over 60% as singletons. The sequenced sample consisted of PBMCs. Receptors were obtained from a male donor in good health and CMV-seropositive.

The rearrangement joins TRBV5-6 to TRBJ2-2, with a weak D call TRBD2 (5 bases). Trimming removed 0 bases from V and 3 bases from J, with 9 bases in between. The germline V gene encodes CDR1 SGHDT and CDR2 YYEEEE. This CDR3 region has 15 residues. As DNA, the CDR3 is TGTGCCAGCAGCTTGGATGTGAGGGACACCGGGGAGCTGTTTTTT. Protein sequence: CASSLDVRDTGELFF.

This clone has more than one count but fewer than ten. This chain links TRBV30 with TRBJ1-1; 10 bases fit TRBD1. This CDR3 contains 13 residues. From germline, CDR1 is GTSNPN and CDR2 SVGIG (reference sequence). Trimming cost V 5 bases and J 5 bases; bases outside gene matches: 5. Here the CDR3 DNA reads TGTGCCTGGGGGACGGGACAGGGGACTGAAGCTTTCTTT. Amino acid sequence: CAWGTGQGTEAFF.

This clone has only a few counts. This CDR3 is also generated by other DNA sequences in the sample. The chain recombines TRBV7-9 with TRBJ2-1; 10 bases match TRBD2. Trimming took 0 bases from V and 2 from J; bases not matched to a gene: 1. There are 16 residues in the CDR3. CDR1 and CDR2 (germline): SEHNR, FQNEAQ (reference sequence). The CDR3 nucleotides read TGTGCCAGCAGCTTAGCGCTAGCGGGAGCCTACAATGAGCAGTTCTTC. Translated: CASSLALAGAYNEQFF.

This clone was seen only once. DNA of the CDR3: TGTGCCACCAGCAGAACTCTGGAGGGCTTCCAAGAGACCCAGTACTTC. Translated: CATSRTLEGFQETQYF. This rearrangement joins TRBV15 to TRBJ2-5, with D possibly TRBD2 on 6 matching bases. This CDR3 contains 16 residues. With 2 bases removed from V and 1 base from J, the gap between germline ends came to 14 bases. From germline, CDR1 is LNHNV and CDR2 YYDKDF (reference sequence).

The chain uses TRBV6-1 and TRBJ2-5; D is undetermined. The J call is doubtful: the DNA matches TRBJ2-7 better. This CDR3 is 12 amino acids long. In germline, CDR1 is MNHNS, CDR2 SASEGT. DNA for the CDR3: TGTGCCAGCAGTGACAGAGACTACGAGCAGTACTTC. Translating gives CASSDRDYEQYF.

The chain links TRBV10-3 to TRBJ2-3; 10 bases align to TRBD1. Germline V gives CDR1 ENHRY, CDR2 SYGVKD. CDR3 length: 15 residues. V shed 6 bases and J 1 base; nucleotides not matched to a gene: 4. The CDR3 loop is CAIRDRGPRTDTQYF. CDR3 nucleotide sequence: TGTGCCATCAGAGACAGGGGGCCTCGCACAGATACGCAGTATTTT.

The chain combines TRBV2 with TRBJ2-7; 10 bases line up with TRBD2. V shed 5 bases and J 4 bases; nucleotides not matched to a gene: 5. Germline assignment: CDR1 SNHLY and CDR2 FYNNEI. The CDR3 runs 14 residues. The CDR3 coding sequence is TGTGCCAGCAGTCCTAGCGGGAGCCAGTACGAGCAGTACTTC. This gives the protein CASSPSGSQYEQYF.

The V gene is TRBV6-5, the J gene TRBJ1-6; D is uncertain. Germline loops: CDR1 MNHEY, CDR2 SVGAGI. Trimming took off 0 bases at V and 5 bases at J, with 11 bases between the two ends. This CDR3 is built from 16 residues. The DNA for the CDR3 is TGTGCCAGCAGTTACTCCGAGACACCTAATAATTCACCCCTCCACTTT. This gives the protein CASSYSETPNNSPLHF.

This clone is a singleton in its sample. The gene calls are TRBV5-1 and TRBJ1-1, with D perhaps TRBD1 (5 bases). The CDR3 totals 14 residues. CDR1 is SGHRS and CDR2 is YFSETQ in the germline V gene. Trimming took off 6 bases at V and 3 bases at J, with 15 bases between the two ends. For the CDR3, the DNA is TGCGCCAGCACCCTGGGAGGGGTGGACACTGAAGCTTTCTTT. It encodes CASTLGGVDTEAFF.

The CDR3 loop reads CASRSRIPPYEQYF. The CDR3, as DNA: TGTGCCAGCCGCAGTCGAATCCCCCCCTACGAGCAGTACTTC. The V and J genes are TRBV6-5 and TRBJ2-7; D call uncertain. The V end was cut by 8 bases, the J end by 2 bases, with 16 bases between. The germline V gene has CDR1 MNHEY and CDR2 SVGAGI. This CDR3 region has 14 residues.

V and J are TRBV5-1 and TRBJ2-7; 7 nucleotides agree with TRBD1. The germline CDR1 and CDR2 sequences are SGHRS and YFSETQ. This CDR3 is 14 amino acids long. V was pared by 4 bases and J by 3 bases, with 7 bases of the junction left unmatched. Here the CDR3 reads CASSPTGQSYEQYF. The CDR3 DNA reads as TGCGCCAGCAGCCCAACGGGACAGAGCTACGAGCAGTACTTC.

The rearrangement links TRBV19 to TRBJ2-7, with a possible D match to TRBD2 (6 bases). Germline assignment: CDR1 LNHDA and CDR2 SQIVND (reference sequence). This CDR3 has 15 amino acids. The V and J ends lost 4 bases and 2 bases respectively, with 15 bases between them. Written as DNA, the CDR3 is TGTGCCAGTAGTAAACGGGGACGGGAGACCTACGAGCAGTACTTC. Its protein product is CASSKRGRETYEQYF.

The V call is TRBV7-6, the J call TRBJ2-3, with D possibly being TRBD2 (6 bases). Trimming shortened V by 5 bases and J by 0 bases, and 9 bases separated the two germline ends. The CDR3 consists of 14 residues. Germline V lookup: CDR1 SGHVS, CDR2 FNYEAQ. CDR3 amino acids: CASSPGTSTDTQYF. Written as DNA, the CDR3 is TGTGCCAGCAGCCCCGGGACTAGCACAGATACGCAGTATTTT.